These 26 T cell receptor beta chains originate from one sample sequenced in a study of T cell responses to AZD1222 COVID-19 vaccine. Sequencing used immunoSEQ multiplex PCR; TCRdb keeps in-frame clones, though not all of them. The sample has 120,000 to 150,000 clones, approximately 88% seen once; the top ten hold roughly 2.1%. Sequencing used peripheral blood, obtained on day 0 of AZD1222 vaccination. The receptors stem from an adult in good health.

The chain joins TRBV7-9 to TRBJ2-7; possible D gene TRBD1, 6 bases. The CDR3 extends over 13 amino acids. V lost 5 bases, J lost 2 bases, and 10 bases lay in between. Per the germline V gene, CDR1 is SEHNR and CDR2 is FQNEAQ (reference sequence). The CDR3 DNA is TGTGCCAGCAGCCGACAGGAAGCCTACGAGCAGTACTTC. Translating gives CASSRQEAYEQYF.

The table lists this clone with a count of one. V usage is TRBV11-2 and J usage is TRBJ2-1; the D is unclear. Germline assignment: CDR1 SGHAT and CDR2 FQNNGV. Trimming left V 0 bases short and J 11 bases short, with 11 bases between. The CDR3 extends over 13 amino acids. CDR3 residues: CASSLDYGSQQFF. The CDR3 DNA sequence: TGTGCCAGCAGCTTAGATTACGGGTCACAGCAGTTCTTC.

This chain connects TRBV19 to TRBJ1-2; 9 bases align to TRBD1. This CDR3 is built from 13 residues. Looked up from germline, CDR1 is LNHDA and CDR2 is SQIVND (reference sequence). V trimming: 6 bases; J trimming: 5 bases; junction bases outside the gene matches: 4. CDR3 nucleotide sequence: TGTGCCAGTAGCTTAGGACAGGGGTATGGCTACACCTTC. Translation gives CASSLGQGYGYTF.

The table lists this clone with a count of one. The chain employs TRBV7-9 and TRBJ2-5; D is ambiguous. The CDR3 is made up of 13 amino acids. Germline V gives CDR1 SEHNR, CDR2 FQNEAQ (reference sequence). The V and J ends lost 5 bases and 5 bases respectively, with 12 bases between them. The CDR3 region is CASSTTFFETQYF. The DNA for the CDR3 is TGTGCCAGCAGCACCACCTTCTTTGAGACCCAGTACTTC.

Worth noting for this clone: One end of the junction varies from germline; a read error may be responsible. The rearrangement links TRBV10-3 to TRBJ2-3; maybe TRBD2 (5 bases). Germline values: CDR1 ENHRY, CDR2 SYGVKD. This CDR3 region has 13 residues. DNA for the CDR3: TGTGCCATCAATGAGGGTGCCACAGATACGCAGTATTTT. This sequence encodes CAINEGATDTQYF.

This clone was recorded only once. The chain joins TRBV2 to TRBJ1-1; D not resolved. This CDR3 has 12 amino acids. The V end was cut by 4 bases, the J end by 6 bases, with 9 bases between. Germline V gene sequence: CDR1 SNHLY, CDR2 FYNNEI. The CDR3 DNA reads TGTGCCAGCAGTGTGATCTTTCCTGAAGCTTTCTTT. Protein: CASSVIFPEAFF.

This chain links TRBV19 with TRBJ1-6; perhaps TRBD1 as D (6 bases). The ends were cut back, 3 bases at V and 10 bases at J, with 16 bases in the middle. Germline CDR1 and CDR2: LNHDA and SQIVND (reference sequence). This CDR3 contains 15 residues. For the CDR3, the DNA is TGTGCCAGTAGTATCTTCCAGGGGACTAAGTCACCCCTCCACTTT. Amino acid sequence: CASSIFQGTKSPLHF.

This rearrangement joins TRBV6-2 or TRBV6-3 to TRBJ1-2; D remains unclear. CDR3 length: 14 amino acids. The ends were cut back, 2 bases at V and 0 bases at J, with 7 bases in the middle. Germline V gene sequence: CDR1 MNHEY, CDR2 SVGEGT. The CDR3 DNA reads as TGTGCCAGCAGTTACGTCGGAGCTAACTATGGCTACACCTTC. Its protein is CASSYVGANYGYTF.

The chain links TRBV24-1 to TRBJ1-2; possibly TRBD1 for D (6 bases). The germline gives CDR1 KGHDR, CDR2 SFDVKD. The CDR3 contains 13 residues. The V end lost 9 bases, the J end lost 6 bases, and 16 bases lay between the germline ends. This CDR3 is CATCGQTRDGYTF. The CDR3 nucleotides read TGTGCCACCTGCGGACAGACAAGAGATGGCTACACCTTC.

The chain carries TRBV15 and TRBJ1-2; D uncertain. The CDR3 is 14 residues long. The germline CDR1 and CDR2 sequences are LNHNV and YYDKDF (reference sequence). Deletions cut 5 bases from V and 7 bases from J, with 17 bases between. CDR3 amino acids: CATSQNNPKAGYTF. The CDR3 DNA sequence: TGTGCCACCAGCCAAAATAACCCCAAGGCTGGCTACACCTTC.

The rearrangement uses TRBV19 and TRBJ2-7, with 8 bases fitting TRBD2. This CDR3 is built from 16 residues. With 2 bases clipped from V and 6 bases from J, the junction kept 12 bases outside the gene matches. Germline CDR1 is LNHDA and CDR2 is SQIVND (reference sequence). The CDR3, as DNA: TGTGCCAGTAGTATAACGGGGGGGGCAGGGTTCGCCGAGCAGTACTTC. Protein product: CASSITGGAGFAEQYF.

This clone appeared once. V gene TRBV14 combines with J gene TRBJ2-7; 7 nucleotides match TRBD1. CDR1 and CDR2 (germline): SGHDN, FVKESK. This CDR3 spans 14 amino acids. Unmatched junction bases numbered 5, after V lost 4 bases and J lost 2 bases. The CDR3 sequence is CASSRRDRPYEQYF. The CDR3 bases are TGTGCCAGCAGCCGCCGGGACAGACCCTACGAGCAGTACTTC.

The rearrangement joins TRBV20-1 to TRBJ2-1; D is possibly TRBD2 (5 bases). The germline V gene has CDR1 DFQATT and CDR2 SNEGSKA (reference sequence). This CDR3 has 11 residues. Trimming cost V 7 bases and J 9 bases, with 13 bases left between them. The CDR3 nucleotides read TGCAGTGTGCAATGGGCGGGTGAGCAGTTCTTC. Its protein product is CSVQWAGEQFF.

The chain combines TRBV5-1 with TRBJ2-7, with 11 nucleotides matching TRBD1. Looked up from germline, CDR1 is SGHRS and CDR2 is YFSETQ. V lost 0 bases, J lost 5 bases, and 19 bases stayed unmatched. CDR3 size: 20 residues. CDR3 nucleotides: TGCGCCAGCAGCTTGGAAGGACAGGGGGCCCCGGGACGCCGATCCCACGAGCAGTACTTC. This codes for CASSLEGQGAPGRRSHEQYF. The variable domain in full, completed from reference TRBV5-1 and TRBJ2-7, reads KAGVTQTPRYLIKTRGQQVTLSCSPISGHRSVSWYQQTPGQGLQFLFEYFSETQRNKGNFPGRFSGRQFSNSRSEMNVSTLELGDSALYLCASSLEGQGAPGRRSHEQYFGPGTRLTVT.

This sequence joins TRBV11-3 and TRBJ2-1; the match to TRBD2 covers 15 bases. CDR1 and CDR2 from the germline V gene are SGHNT and YENEEA. The CDR3 runs 15 residues. The J segment lost 8 bases and the V segment lost 5 bases, leaving 4 bases of the junction unmatched. The CDR3 nucleotides are TGTGCCAGCAGCCCAAGGACTAGCGGGAGGGATGAGCAGTTCTTC. This sequence encodes CASSPRTSGRDEQFF.

J is TRBJ2-3 and V is TRBV15; no clear D. The germline gives CDR1 LNHNV, CDR2 YYDKDF (reference sequence). The germline V and J ends were trimmed by 1 base and 2 bases, with 10 bases remaining between them. The CDR3 runs to 15 residues. The CDR3 is CATSRGASVTDTQYF. Here the CDR3 DNA reads TGTGCCACCAGCAGAGGAGCTAGTGTCACAGATACGCAGTATTTT.

V is TRBV4-3 and J is TRBJ1-5, with D uncertain. There are 13 residues in the CDR3. V lost 0 bases and J 9 bases, leaving 9 bases between the germline ends. The germline gives CDR1 LGHNA, CDR2 YSLEER. The CDR3 DNA reads TGCGCCAGCAGCCAAGATCTTGGAGGGCCCCAGCATTTT. Translation gives CASSQDLGGPQHF.

The CDR3 DNA follows: TGTGCCAGCAGAGAGAGGTGGGGTAACACTGAAGCTTTCTTT. Translating gives CASRERWGNTEAFF. This chain links TRBV2 with TRBJ1-1, with D unresolved. The ends were cut back, 6 bases at V and 2 bases at J, with 13 bases in the middle. Germline V gene lookup returns CDR1 SNHLY and CDR2 FYNNEI. CDR3 length: 14 residues.

The chain carries TRBV5-4 and TRBJ2-5; no definite D call. The germline V and J ends were trimmed by 4 bases and 1 base, with 8 bases remaining between them. This CDR3 is 13 amino acids long. In germline, CDR1 is SGHNT, CDR2 YYREEE (reference sequence). Written as DNA, the CDR3 is TGTGCCAGCAGCCTGCCCGGCCAAGAGACCCAGTACTTC. This translates into CASSLPGQETQYF.

The chain combines TRBV7-9 with TRBJ2-5; D possibly corresponds to TRBD1 (6 bases). The V and J ends lost 5 bases and 1 base respectively, with 11 bases between them. The CDR3 is made up of 14 amino acids. CDR1 and CDR2 (germline): SEHNR, FQNEAQ (reference sequence). CDR3 residues: CASSPPGAQETQYF. CDR3 bases: TGTGCCAGCAGCCCCCCAGGGGCCCAAGAGACCCAGTACTTC. Full variable domain (outside the CDR3, taken from reference TRBV7-9 and TRBJ2-5): DTGVSQNPRHKITKRGQNVTFRCDPISEHNRLYWYRQTLGQGPEFLTYFQNEAQLEKSRLLSDRFSAERPKGSFSTLEIQRTEQGDSAMYLCASSPPGAQETQYFGPGTRLLVL.

This chain links TRBV5-6 with TRBJ2-5; tentative D call: TRBD2 (6 bases). CDR3 size: 12 residues. V lost 3 bases to trimming and J lost 4 bases, with 7 bases between them. CDR1 SGHDT and CDR2 YYEEEE come from the germline V gene. CDR3 region: CASSSGLETQYF. DNA for the CDR3: TGTGCCAGCAGCTCGGGACTAGAGACCCAGTACTTC.

The chain joins TRBV5-8 to TRBJ2-6, with no clear D. Germline-derived CDR1 and CDR2 are SGHTS and YDEGEE. The CDR3 loop spans 16 amino acids. The V gene lost 1 base and the J gene lost 0 bases, with 8 bases spanning the gap. The DNA for the CDR3 is TGTGCCAGCAGCTTGCGTGGTAACTCTGGGGCCAACGTCCTGACTTTC. As protein: CASSLRGNSGANVLTF.

The CDR3 DNA sequence: TGTGCCAGCAGCGGAACAGGGGGGACTGAGAGGACCCAGTACTTC. It translates to CASSGTGGTERTQYF. The gene calls are TRBV28 and TRBJ2-5; 8 bases line up with TRBD1. The V gene end was trimmed by 6 bases and the J gene end by 7 bases; junction bases not matched to a gene: 13. The germline CDR1 and CDR2 sequences are MDHEN and SYDVKM. The CDR3 has 15 amino acids.

V gene TRBV18 combines with J gene TRBJ1-5, with D unresolved. The germline CDR1 and CDR2 sequences are KGHSH and LQKENI. This CDR3 contains 14 residues. The germline V and J ends were trimmed by 4 bases and 0 bases, with 7 bases remaining between them. CDR3 region: CASSRQDSNQPQHF. CDR3 sequence (DNA): TGTGCCAGCTCACGCCAGGATAGCAATCAGCCCCAGCATTTT.

This clone has just a few counts. V is TRBV6-1 and J is TRBJ2-2; 7 nucleotides line up with TRBD2. The CDR3 runs to 14 residues. With 2 bases clipped from V and 5 bases from J, the junction kept 2 bases outside the gene matches. Germline V CDR1 and CDR2: MNHNS, SASEGT. CDR3 nucleotide sequence: TGTGCCAGCAGTGAAAGGGAGGGGACCGGGGAGCTGTTTTTT. Its translation: CASSEREGTGELFF.

The CDR3 protein is CASRALDRLNTEAFF. The CDR3 DNA is TGTGCCAGCAGGGCTCTGGACCGCTTGAACACTGAAGCTTTCTTT. This chain joins TRBV5-6 and TRBJ1-1; D is unresolved. Trimming stripped 5 bases from V and 0 bases from J, with 14 bases between. Germline CDR1 SGHDT, CDR2 YYEEEE. The CDR3 is 15 amino acids.